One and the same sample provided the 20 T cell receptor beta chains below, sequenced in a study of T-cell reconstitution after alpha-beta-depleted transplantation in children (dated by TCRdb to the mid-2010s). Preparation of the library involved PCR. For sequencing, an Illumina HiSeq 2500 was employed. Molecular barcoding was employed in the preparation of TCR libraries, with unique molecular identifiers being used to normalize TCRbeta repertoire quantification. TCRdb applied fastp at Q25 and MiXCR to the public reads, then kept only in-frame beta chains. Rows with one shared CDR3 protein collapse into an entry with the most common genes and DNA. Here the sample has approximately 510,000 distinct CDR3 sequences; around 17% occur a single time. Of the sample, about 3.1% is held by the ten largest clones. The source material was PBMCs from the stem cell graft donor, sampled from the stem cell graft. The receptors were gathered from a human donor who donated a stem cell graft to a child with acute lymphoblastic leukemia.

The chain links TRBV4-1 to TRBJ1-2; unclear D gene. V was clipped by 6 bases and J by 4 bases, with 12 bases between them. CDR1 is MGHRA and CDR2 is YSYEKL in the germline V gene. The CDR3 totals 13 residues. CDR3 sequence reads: CASRHHSGYGYTF. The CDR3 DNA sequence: TGCGCCAGCAGGCATCATTCAGGCTATGGCTACACCTTC.

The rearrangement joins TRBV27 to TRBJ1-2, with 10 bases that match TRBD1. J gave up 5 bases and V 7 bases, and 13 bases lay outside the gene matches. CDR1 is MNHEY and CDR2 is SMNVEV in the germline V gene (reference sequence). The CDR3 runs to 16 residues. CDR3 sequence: CASTPTGTGAFYGYTF. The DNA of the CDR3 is TGTGCCAGCACGCCGACCGGGACAGGGGCCTTTTATGGCTACACCTTC.

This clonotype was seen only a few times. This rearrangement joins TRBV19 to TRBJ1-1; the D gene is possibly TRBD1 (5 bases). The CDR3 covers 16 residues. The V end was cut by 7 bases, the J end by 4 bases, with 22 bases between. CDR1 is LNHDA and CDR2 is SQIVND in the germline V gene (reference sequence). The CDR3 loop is CASNPRGGPFGTEAFF. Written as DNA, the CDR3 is TGTGCCAGTAACCCTAGGGGAGGTCCCTTCGGCACTGAAGCTTTCTTT.

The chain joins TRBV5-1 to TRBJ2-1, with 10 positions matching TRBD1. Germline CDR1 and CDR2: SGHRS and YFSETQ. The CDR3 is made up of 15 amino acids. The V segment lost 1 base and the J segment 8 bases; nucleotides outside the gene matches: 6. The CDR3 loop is CASSLWGQGMDEQFF. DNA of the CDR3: TGCGCCAGCAGCTTGTGGGGACAGGGGATGGATGAGCAGTTCTTC.

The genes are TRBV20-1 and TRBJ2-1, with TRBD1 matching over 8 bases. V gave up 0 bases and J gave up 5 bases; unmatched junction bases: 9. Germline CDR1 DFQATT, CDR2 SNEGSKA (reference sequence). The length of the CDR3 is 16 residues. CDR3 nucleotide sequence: TGCAGTGCTAGAGATAGGAGGACAGGGAGAAACAATGAGCAGTTCTTC. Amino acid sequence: CSARDRRTGRNNEQFF.

CDR3 in amino acids: CSARKTGLGVVGPQHF. The CDR3 coding sequence is TGCAGTGCTAGGAAAACAGGGCTGGGTGTTGTAGGGCCCCAGCATTTT. The J gene is TRBJ1-5, the V gene TRBV20-1; perhaps TRBD1 as D (6 bases). Germline V lookup: CDR1 DFQATT, CDR2 SNEGSKA (reference sequence). V was cut by 3 bases and J by 9 bases, with 24 bases left in between. This CDR3 has 16 residues.

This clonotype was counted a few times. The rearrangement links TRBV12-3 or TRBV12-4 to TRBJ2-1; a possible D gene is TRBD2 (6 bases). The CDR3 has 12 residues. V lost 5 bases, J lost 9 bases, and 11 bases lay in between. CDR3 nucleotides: TGTGCCAGCAGTCAACTGGGGGGTGAGCAGTTCTTC. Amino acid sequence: CASSQLGGEQFF.

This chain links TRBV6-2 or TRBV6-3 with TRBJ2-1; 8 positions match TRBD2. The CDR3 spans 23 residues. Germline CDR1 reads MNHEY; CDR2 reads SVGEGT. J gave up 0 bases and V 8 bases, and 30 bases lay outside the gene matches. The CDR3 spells CASGGEPGLVPSARQSSYNEQFF. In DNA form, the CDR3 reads TGTGCCAGCGGGGGGGAGCCGGGACTAGTACCCAGTGCCCGTCAAAGCTCCTACAATGAGCAGTTCTTC.

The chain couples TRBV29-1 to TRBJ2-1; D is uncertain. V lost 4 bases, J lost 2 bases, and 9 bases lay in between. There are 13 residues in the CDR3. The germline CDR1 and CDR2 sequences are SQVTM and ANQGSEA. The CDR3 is CSVGLQTYNEQFF. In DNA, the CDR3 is TGCAGCGTTGGTTTACAAACCTACAATGAGCAGTTCTTC.

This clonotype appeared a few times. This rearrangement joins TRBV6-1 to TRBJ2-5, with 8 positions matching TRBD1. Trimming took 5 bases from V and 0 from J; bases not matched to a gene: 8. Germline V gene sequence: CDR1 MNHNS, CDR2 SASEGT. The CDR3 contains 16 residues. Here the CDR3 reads CASSTGQGGNQETQYF. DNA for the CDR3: TGTGCCAGCAGTACAGGACAGGGCGGGAACCAAGAGACCCAGTACTTC.

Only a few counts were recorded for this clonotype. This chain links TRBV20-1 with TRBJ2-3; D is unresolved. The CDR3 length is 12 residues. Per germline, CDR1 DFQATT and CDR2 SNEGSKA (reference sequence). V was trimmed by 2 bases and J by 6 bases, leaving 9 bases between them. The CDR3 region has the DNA TGCAGTGCTAGACCCTTCGAGGATACGCAGTATTTT. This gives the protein CSARPFEDTQYF.

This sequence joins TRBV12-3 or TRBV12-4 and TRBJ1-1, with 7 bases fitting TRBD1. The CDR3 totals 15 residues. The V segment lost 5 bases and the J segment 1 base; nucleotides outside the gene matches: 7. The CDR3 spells CASSPWDRENTEAFF. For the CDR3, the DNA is TGTGCCAGCAGTCCCTGGGACAGAGAGAACACTGAAGCTTTCTTT.

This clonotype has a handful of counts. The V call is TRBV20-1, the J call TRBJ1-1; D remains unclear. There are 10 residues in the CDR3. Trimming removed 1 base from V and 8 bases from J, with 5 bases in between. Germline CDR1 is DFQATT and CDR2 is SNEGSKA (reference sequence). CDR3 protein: CSARAGEAFF. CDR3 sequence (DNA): TGCAGTGCTAGAGCCGGGGAAGCTTTCTTT.

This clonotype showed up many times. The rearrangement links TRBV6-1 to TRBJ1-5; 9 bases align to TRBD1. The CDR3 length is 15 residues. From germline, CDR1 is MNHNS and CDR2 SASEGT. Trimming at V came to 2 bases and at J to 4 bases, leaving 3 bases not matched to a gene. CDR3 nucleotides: TGTGCCAGCAGTGAAACGGGACAGGGTAATCAGCCCCAGCATTTT. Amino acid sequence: CASSETGQGNQPQHF.

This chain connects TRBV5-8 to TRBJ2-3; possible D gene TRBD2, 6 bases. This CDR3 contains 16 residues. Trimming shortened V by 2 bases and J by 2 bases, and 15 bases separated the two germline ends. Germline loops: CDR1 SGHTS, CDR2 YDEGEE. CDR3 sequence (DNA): TGTGCCAGCAGCTTAACGGGGGTTACCTCCACAGATACGCAGTATTTT. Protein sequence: CASSLTGVTSTDTQYF.

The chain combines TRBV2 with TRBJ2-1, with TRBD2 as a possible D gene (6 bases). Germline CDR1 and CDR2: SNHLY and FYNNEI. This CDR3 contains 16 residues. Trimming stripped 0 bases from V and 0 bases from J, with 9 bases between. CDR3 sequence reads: CASSEAGGDSYNEQFF. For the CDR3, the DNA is TGTGCCAGCAGTGAAGCCGGAGGGGACTCCTACAATGAGCAGTTCTTC.

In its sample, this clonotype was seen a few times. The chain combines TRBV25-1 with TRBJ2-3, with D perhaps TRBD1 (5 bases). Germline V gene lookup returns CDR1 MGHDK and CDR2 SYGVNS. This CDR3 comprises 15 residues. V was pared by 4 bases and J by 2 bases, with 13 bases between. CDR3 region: CASSGGSSLTDTQYF. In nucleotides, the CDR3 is TGTGCCAGCAGTGGGGGCTCGTCTCTCACAGATACGCAGTATTTT. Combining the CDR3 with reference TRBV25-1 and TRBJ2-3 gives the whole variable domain EADIYQTPRYLVIGTGKKITLECSQTMGHDKMYWYQQDPGMELHLIHYSYGVNSTEKGDLSSESTVSRIRTEHFPLTLESARPSHTSQYLCASSGGSSLTDTQYFGPGTRLTVL.

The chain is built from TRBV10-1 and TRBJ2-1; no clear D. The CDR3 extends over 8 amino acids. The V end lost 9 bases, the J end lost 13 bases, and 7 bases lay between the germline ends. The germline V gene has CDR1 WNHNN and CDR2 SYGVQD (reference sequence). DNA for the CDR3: TGCGCCAGGCCCCGACAGTTCTTC. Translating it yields CARPRQFF.

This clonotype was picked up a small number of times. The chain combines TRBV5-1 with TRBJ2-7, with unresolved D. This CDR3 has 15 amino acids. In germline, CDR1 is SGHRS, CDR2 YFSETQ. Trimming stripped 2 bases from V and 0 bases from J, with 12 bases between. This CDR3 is CASSFTPFNSYEQYF. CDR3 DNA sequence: TGCGCCAGCAGCTTTACCCCTTTCAACTCCTACGAGCAGTACTTC.

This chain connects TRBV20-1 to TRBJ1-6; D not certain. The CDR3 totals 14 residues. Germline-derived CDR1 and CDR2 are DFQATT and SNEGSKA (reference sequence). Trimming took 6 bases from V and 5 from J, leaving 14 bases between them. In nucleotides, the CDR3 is TGCAGTGCGAATCGGGCCCGGGATAATTCACCCCTCCACTTT. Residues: CSANRARDNSPLHF.